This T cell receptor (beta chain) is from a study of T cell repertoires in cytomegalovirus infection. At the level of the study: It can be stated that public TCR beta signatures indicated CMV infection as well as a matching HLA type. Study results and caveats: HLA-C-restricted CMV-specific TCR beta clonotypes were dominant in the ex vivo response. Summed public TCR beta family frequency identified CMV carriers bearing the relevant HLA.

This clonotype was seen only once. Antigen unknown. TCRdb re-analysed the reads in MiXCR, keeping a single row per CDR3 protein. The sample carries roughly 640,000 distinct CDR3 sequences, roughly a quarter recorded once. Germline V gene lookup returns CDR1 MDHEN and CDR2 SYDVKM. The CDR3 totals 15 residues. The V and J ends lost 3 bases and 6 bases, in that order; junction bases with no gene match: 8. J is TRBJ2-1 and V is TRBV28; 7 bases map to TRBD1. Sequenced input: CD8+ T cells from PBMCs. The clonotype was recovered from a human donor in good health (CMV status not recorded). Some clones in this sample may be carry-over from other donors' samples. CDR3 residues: CASSFRQGVLNEQFF. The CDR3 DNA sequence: TGTGCCAGCAGTTTCAGGCAGGGGGTACTCAATGAGCAGTTCTTC.